Listed here are 8 T cell receptor beta chains from one sample, sequenced in a study of shared clonotypes between healthy human individuals. Libraries were prepared by immunoSEQ multiplex PCR; TCRdb keeps only in-frame clonotypes and omits some of them. Here the sample spans approximately 1,500,000 clones, 98% being singletons. Sample: naive CD4+ T cells sorted from blood. This sample's subset: CD45RA+ positively selected. The receptors were sampled from a man aged 25-45 years in good health.

The chain couples TRBV5-1 to TRBJ2-2, with D possibly being TRBD1 or TRBD2 (5 bases each). This CDR3 contains 17 residues. V shed 0 bases and J shed 1 base, with 13 bases lying between them. Germline V gives CDR1 SGHRS, CDR2 YFSETQ. For the CDR3, the DNA is TGCGCCAGCAGCTTGGACCCGGGACGGAGGAACACCGGGGAGCTGTTTTTT. As protein: CASSLDPGRRNTGELFF. Combining the CDR3 with reference TRBV5-1 and TRBJ2-2 gives the whole variable domain KAGVTQTPRYLIKTRGQQVTLSCSPISGHRSVSWYQQTPGQGLQFLFEYFSETQRNKGNFPGRFSGRQFSNSRSEMNVSTLELGDSALYLCASSLDPGRRNTGELFFGEGSRLTVL.

This rearrangement joins TRBV7-8 to TRBJ2-3; D is unclear. The CDR3 has 16 amino acids. Trimming stripped 4 bases from V and 0 bases from J, with 14 bases between. The germline V gene has CDR1 SGHVS and CDR2 FQNEAQ. CDR3 nucleotide sequence: TGTGCCAGCAGCTATGAGTCCGGACGGAGCACAGATACGCAGTATTTT. It yields the protein CASSYESGRSTDTQYF.

The chain uses TRBV7-6 and TRBJ2-7; 9 bases match TRBD1. With 5 bases clipped from V and 2 bases from J, the junction kept 4 bases outside the gene matches. This CDR3 spans 14 amino acids. CDR1 is SGHVS and CDR2 is FNYEAQ in the germline V gene. The CDR3: CASSQRTGAYEQYF. The CDR3 nucleotides read TGTGCCAGCAGCCAACGGACAGGGGCCTACGAGCAGTACTTC.

V and J are TRBV4-3 and TRBJ2-1, with 10 positions matching TRBD2. The junction had 2 bases not matched to a gene; V was cut back by 0 bases and J by 6 bases. This CDR3 has 15 residues. Germline values: CDR1 LGHNA, CDR2 YSLEER. The CDR3 DNA sequence: TGCGCCAGCAGCCAAGAAGCGGGAGGGCCCAATGAGCAGTTCTTC. Its protein is CASSQEAGGPNEQFF.

The chain links TRBV18 to TRBJ1-3; D not resolved. V was clipped by 3 bases and J by 5 bases, with 8 bases between them. CDR3 length equals 13 residues. Looked up from germline, CDR1 is KGHSH and CDR2 is LQKENI. CDR3 sequence reads: CASSPEIRNTIYF. The CDR3 nucleotides read TGTGCCAGCTCACCGGAGATTAGAAACACCATATATTTT.

The chain combines TRBV6-1 with TRBJ1-2; the D gene is possibly TRBD1 (6 bases). Germline CDR1 and CDR2: MNHNS and SASEGT. Trimming pared 7 bases from V and 0 bases from J, leaving 15 bases between. The CDR3 totals 15 residues. The CDR3 loop reads CASTRAGDPNYGYTF. The CDR3 bases are TGTGCCAGCACCCGGGCAGGGGACCCTAACTATGGCTACACCTTC.

This sequence joins TRBV7-9 and TRBJ1-2, with D unclear. This CDR3 has 14 amino acids. The V end lost 5 bases, the J end lost 8 bases, and 18 bases lay between the germline ends. Germline V lookup: CDR1 SEHNR, CDR2 FQNEAQ (reference sequence). CDR3 loop: CASSPREALRGYTF. In nucleotides, the CDR3 is TGTGCCAGCAGCCCCCGAGAGGCTCTGCGGGGCTACACCTTC.

This rearrangement joins TRBV2 to TRBJ2-3, with 7 positions matching TRBD1. V dropped 5 bases and J dropped 5; count of bases not matched to a gene: 13. Per germline, CDR1 SNHLY and CDR2 FYNNEI. The length of the CDR3 is 16 residues. Here the CDR3 reads CASSPQTGSGVDTQYF. The CDR3 bases are TGTGCCAGCAGTCCGCAGACAGGGTCTGGGGTAGATACGCAGTATTTT.